The source of this T cell receptor beta chain is a study of blood T cell repertoires in COVID-19. Study-wide background: The samples span acute and convalescent COVID-19 from the United States, Italy and Spain. Sources were T cells, B-cell-depleted T cells, or PBMCs; the material itself was cDNA or gDNA.

This clone came up a few times. V lost 7 bases to trimming and J lost 6 bases; unmatched junction nucleotides: 11. Germline V CDR1 and CDR2: GTSNPN, SVGIG (reference sequence). This CDR3 comprises 15 residues. Original processing methods: How many nucleated cells were present was estimated from reference gene primer amplification. The table came from immunoSEQ multiplex PCR; TCRdb's copy has only in-frame clones and leaves some out. V and J calls and clone size come straight from that table; D and trimming were deduced from the DNA. The sample lists around 140,000 clones; just under 90% were seen once.

This receptor was identified in a woman aged 50 to 60 with active or convalescent COVID-19. This chain links TRBV30 with TRBJ1-5, with 11 bases aligning to TRBD1. Sequenced material: peripheral blood. The CDR3 coding sequence is TGTGCCTACGGACAGGGGGCTTGGGACGGTCAGCCCCAGCATTTT. Translating it yields CAYGQGAWDGQPQHF.